A single sample is the source of the 26 T cell receptor beta chains below, sequenced in a study of beta chain features in type 1 diabetes. Findings and limits, study-wide: Type 1 diabetes patients showed a moderate but significant shortening of TCRB CDR3s in all four CD4+ subsets.

The study reverse transcribed the entire isolated RNA, so it sequenced expressed TCRB transcripts. Data came from immunoSEQ multiplex PCR; TCRdb stores just in-frame clones and leaves some out. This sample has about 240,000 clones, with approximately 15% found just once. No antigen is known for these receptors. Material: naive CD4+ T cells from blood. The receptors come from a man aged 30-40 years with type 1 diabetes.

J is TRBJ2-5 and V is TRBV29-1, with D tentatively TRBD2 (5 bases). CDR1 and CDR2 from the germline V gene are SQVTM and ANQGSEA. The CDR3 loop spans 13 amino acids. Trimming took off 6 bases at V and 5 bases at J, with 16 bases between the two ends. Written as DNA, the CDR3 is TGCAGCGTACCCAAACGGGGTGGTGAGACCCAGTACTTC. This translates into CSVPKRGGETQYF.

This clone came up a few times. The chain is built from TRBV5-6 and TRBJ2-7; 8 nucleotides line up with TRBD1. The CDR3 consists of 14 residues. The V gene end was trimmed by 4 bases and the J gene end by 3 bases; junction bases not matched to a gene: 6. Germline CDR1 and CDR2: SGHDT and YYEEEE. The CDR3 nucleotides read TGTGCCAGCAGCCGACGGACAGGGAACTACGAGCAGTACTTC. Its protein product is CASSRRTGNYEQYF.

This sequence joins TRBV5-1 and TRBJ2-1, with 13 nucleotides matching TRBD2. CDR1 is SGHRS and CDR2 is YFSETQ in the germline V gene. The ends lost 4 bases at V and 5 bases at J; junction bases unmatched: 9. The CDR3 length is 17 residues. CDR3 in amino acids: CASSLRTSGSFDNEQFF. CDR3 DNA sequence: TGCGCCAGCAGCCTACGGACTAGCGGGAGTTTCGACAATGAGCAGTTCTTC.

V is TRBV11-2 and J is TRBJ2-7, with D possibly matching TRBD2 (5 bases). CDR3 length: 15 amino acids. Per germline, CDR1 SGHAT and CDR2 FQNNGV. V shed 4 bases and J shed 2 bases, with 15 bases lying between them. DNA for the CDR3: TGTGCCAGCAGCTCCATAGCCGGAGGCCCCTACGAGCAGTACTTC. Its translation is CASSSIAGGPYEQYF.

The chain is built from TRBV28 and TRBJ1-1; D remains unclear. The V end was cut by 1 base, the J end by 2 bases, with 8 bases between. This CDR3 has 14 amino acids. Germline CDR1 is MDHEN and CDR2 is SYDVKM. DNA of the CDR3: TGTGCCAGCAGTTTATCGGCAGGAAACACTGAAGCTTTCTTT. Translation gives CASSLSAGNTEAFF.

This clone was seen a few times. V gene TRBV6-5 combines with J gene TRBJ1-1; D unresolved. The ends were cut back, 0 bases at V and 2 bases at J, with 7 bases in the middle. Germline values: CDR1 MNHEY, CDR2 SVGAGI. The CDR3 length is 14 residues. The DNA for the CDR3 is TGTGCCAGCAGTTACTCCGGAGAAAACACTGAAGCTTTCTTT. It codes for CASSYSGENTEAFF.

This clone was found a few times. The chain has TRBV30 and TRBJ1-1; tentative D call: TRBD1 (5 bases). V lost 4 bases, J lost 0 bases, and 15 bases lay in between. CDR3 length: 15 amino acids. Germline V gives CDR1 GTSNPN, CDR2 SVGIG (reference sequence). DNA of the CDR3: TGTGCCTGGACAGCGGCGGGGCAGATGAACACTGAAGCTTTCTTT. Encoded protein: CAWTAAGQMNTEAFF.

J is TRBJ1-3 and V is TRBV18; D gene uncertain. V was shortened by 4 bases and J by 0 bases, with 13 bases between the two germline ends. The CDR3 totals 16 residues. Germline V gene lookup returns CDR1 KGHSH and CDR2 LQKENI. The CDR3 bases are TGTGCCAGCTCACTTGCGTTCGCGGCCTCTGGAAACACCATATATTTT. Translated, it gives CASSLAFAASGNTIYF. Full variable domain (outside the CDR3, taken from reference TRBV18 and TRBJ1-3): NAGVMQNPRHLVRRRGQEARLRCSPMKGHSHVYWYRQLPEEGLKFMVYLQKENIIDESGMPKERFSAEFPKEGPSILRIQQVVRGDSAAYFCASSLAFAASGNTIYFGEGSWLTVV.

J is TRBJ1-2 and V is TRBV6-1; 12 bases match TRBD1. Trimming removed 3 bases from V and 3 bases from J; junction bases left unmatched: 2. CDR1 and CDR2 from the germline V gene are MNHNS and SASEGT. The CDR3 spans 15 residues. The CDR3 loop reads CASSEGQGADYGYTF. In nucleotides, the CDR3 is TGTGCCAGCAGTGAGGGACAGGGGGCGGACTATGGCTACACCTTC.

This chain connects TRBV5-4 to TRBJ1-1; 8 bases are a match to TRBD1. Germline V gene sequence: CDR1 SGHNT, CDR2 YYREEE (reference sequence). The CDR3 contains 15 residues. V shed 0 bases and J 5 bases; nucleotides not matched to a gene: 6. CDR3 loop: CASSLDAGGYTEAFF. The CDR3 region has the DNA TGTGCCAGCAGCTTGGACGCAGGGGGCTATACTGAAGCTTTCTTT.

This clone has only a few counts. This sample also contains other DNA sequences that code for the same CDR3. The chain couples TRBV5-1 to TRBJ2-5; TRBD1 is a possible D gene (5 bases). The germline V and J ends were trimmed by 0 bases and 2 bases, with 8 bases remaining between them. Germline loops: CDR1 SGHRS, CDR2 YFSETQ. The CDR3 is 14 residues long. In nucleotides, the CDR3 is TGCGCCAGCAGCTTGGGACAGCCTCAAGAGACCCAGTACTTC. This translates into CASSLGQPQETQYF.

In this sample, this clone turned up a few times. The chain couples TRBV7-2 to TRBJ1-2, with D unresolved. Germline V gene data show CDR1 as SGHTA and CDR2 as FQGNSA. Between the trimmed V and J ends, which lost 7 bases and 3 bases, there was a span of 9 bases. There are 12 residues in the CDR3. CDR3: CASTRGDYGYTF. The CDR3 DNA follows: TGTGCCAGCACCCGGGGTGACTATGGCTACACCTTC.

The rearrangement joins TRBV7-2 to TRBJ2-2, with 8 positions matching TRBD1. J was trimmed by 1 base and V by 1 base; bases with no gene match: 8. This CDR3 is built from 18 residues. Per the germline V gene, CDR1 is SGHTA and CDR2 is FQGNSA. The CDR3 DNA reads TGTGCCAGCAGCTTAGAGCGTATCGGACAGGGGAACACCGGGGAGCTGTTTTTT. It encodes CASSLERIGQGNTGELFF.

The V and J genes are TRBV4-1 and TRBJ2-7; 7 nucleotides match TRBD1. CDR3 size: 15 residues. Germline loops: CDR1 MGHRA, CDR2 YSYEKL. J lost 0 bases, V lost 5 bases, and 7 bases had no gene match. The CDR3 region is CASSLTGSPSYEQYF. CDR3 DNA sequence: TGCGCCAGCAGCTTGACAGGGTCCCCCTCCTACGAGCAGTACTTC.

This clone was observed a handful of times. V and J are TRBV14 and TRBJ2-1, with TRBD2 identical over 8 bases. Germline V gene sequence: CDR1 SGHDN, CDR2 FVKESK. CDR3 length equals 12 residues. V shed 0 bases, J shed 15 bases, and the junction held 4 bases outside the gene matches. The CDR3 DNA reads as TGTGCCAGCAGCCAAGACGCCGGGAGGGGGTTCTTC. It specifies CASSQDAGRGFF.

This clone was found a few times. J is TRBJ1-2 and V is TRBV30, with 9 bases identical to TRBD1. The germline V gene has CDR1 GTSNPN and CDR2 SVGIG (reference sequence). This CDR3 region has 14 residues. With V trimmed by 3 bases and J by 2 bases, 4 bases remained unmatched. CDR3: CAWSPGTGNYGYTF. DNA of the CDR3: TGTGCCTGGAGCCCCGGGACAGGGAACTATGGCTACACCTTC.

J is TRBJ2-1 and V is TRBV15; 12 bases match TRBD2. CDR1 and CDR2 from the germline V gene are LNHNV and YYDKDF (reference sequence). The CDR3 contains 18 residues. Losses at the gene ends were 1 base for V and 6 bases for J; bases not matched to a gene: 10. In DNA, the CDR3 is TGTGCCACCAGCAGAGCGTTACTAGCGGGAGGTCAAGCCAATGAGCAGTTCTTC. This encodes CATSRALLAGGQANEQFF. Based on the CDR3 plus reference TRBV15 and TRBJ2-1, the full variable domain is DAMVIQNPRYQVTQFGKPVTLSCSQTLNHNVMYWYQQKSSQAPKLLFHYYDKDFNNEADTPDNFQSRRPNTSFCFLDIRSPGLGDTAMYLCATSRALLAGGQANEQFFGPGTRLTVL.

This clone turned up a few times. The gene calls are TRBV5-1 and TRBJ2-5; the match to TRBD2 covers 9 bases. This CDR3 contains 16 residues. The germline V gene encodes CDR1 SGHRS and CDR2 YFSETQ. Losses at the gene ends were 2 bases for V and 5 bases for J; bases not matched to a gene: 10. CDR3 amino acids: CASSFGPAGGYETQYF. DNA for the CDR3: TGCGCCAGCAGCTTCGGGCCAGCGGGAGGTTACGAGACCCAGTACTTC.

As for this clone: The junction does not match germline at one end; this may be a read error. The chain employs TRBV5-4 and TRBJ1-1, with D tentatively TRBD1 (5 bases). The CDR3 length is 14 residues. CDR1 is SGHNT and CDR2 is YYREEE in the germline V gene (reference sequence). The DNA for the CDR3 is TGTGCCAGCAGCTTGCGGTTCGGGGGGATTCCCGGGATGTTT. As protein: CASSLRFGGIPGMF. The complete variable domain, with remaining parts taken from reference TRBV5-4 and TRBJ1-1, reads ETGVTQSPTHLIKTRGQQVTLRCSSQSGHNTVSWYQQALGQGPQFIFQYYREEENGRGNFPPRFSGLQFPNYSSELNVNALELDDSALYLCASSLRFGGIPGMFGQGTRLTVV.

This clone occurred a few times. The rearrangement uses TRBV7-8 and TRBJ2-5, with 8 bases identical to TRBD2. Germline CDR1 and CDR2: SGHVS and FQNEAQ. V lost 4 bases and J lost 1; bases outside the gene matches: 2. The CDR3 is 14 amino acids. The CDR3 coding sequence is TGTGCCAGCAGCTGGACTAGCCCCCAAGAGACCCAGTACTTC. Translated: CASSWTSPQETQYF.

Comment on this clone: At one end, the junction sequence differs from germline, possibly due to a read error. The genes are TRBV7-2 and TRBJ2-7, with a tentative D call TRBD2 (5 bases). CDR1 is SGHTA and CDR2 is FQGNSA in the germline V gene. The CDR3 length is 13 residues. The CDR3 spells CASSLAGNYEQYF. CDR3 nucleotide sequence: TGTGCCAGCAGCCTAGCCGGGAACTACGAGCAGTACTTC.

V gene TRBV6-5 combines with J gene TRBJ1-5; D unclear. Germline-derived CDR1 and CDR2 are MNHEY and SVGAGI. The ends were cut back, 10 bases at V and 6 bases at J, with 13 bases in the middle. CDR3 length equals 12 residues. The CDR3 DNA sequence: TGTGCCACCGGCAATCCGGGTCAGCCCCAGCATTTT. It specifies CATGNPGQPQHF.

The chain has TRBV4-1 and TRBJ2-7, with 7 nucleotides matching TRBD1. Germline V gives CDR1 MGHRA, CDR2 YSYEKL. After removal of 2 bases from V and 0 bases from J, the junction contained 7 bases not matched to a gene. This CDR3 comprises 16 residues. CDR3 nucleotides: TGCGCCAGCAGCCAAAGCTTGGGACAGAGCTCCTACGAGCAGTACTTC. It codes for CASSQSLGQSSYEQYF.

The chain recombines TRBV29-1 with TRBJ2-2, with a weak D call TRBD1 (5 bases). This CDR3 has 12 amino acids. Trimming removed 8 bases from V and 7 bases from J, with 14 bases in between. From germline, CDR1 is SQVTM and CDR2 ANQGSEA. The CDR3 nucleotides read TGCAGCTCGGCAGGGAAGGGCGGGGAGCTGTTTTTT. This gives the protein CSSAGKGGELFF.

This chain links TRBV5-4 with TRBJ2-5; 11 nucleotides agree with TRBD2. This CDR3 has 15 amino acids. CDR1 is SGHNT and CDR2 is YYREEE in the germline V gene (reference sequence). V was pared by 3 bases and J by 2 bases, with 3 bases of the junction left unmatched. Here the CDR3 reads CASSSTSGNQETQYF. The CDR3 DNA reads as TGTGCCAGCAGCTCGACTAGCGGGAATCAAGAGACCCAGTACTTC.

This clone occurred a few times. The CDR3 bases are TGTGCCAGCAGTGATCTCAGGATGGATGAAAAACTGTTTTTT. Translated, it gives CASSDLRMDEKLFF. The chain is built from TRBV25-1 and TRBJ1-4; D is undetermined. V was cut by 3 bases and J by 6 bases, with 11 bases left in between. CDR1 MGHDK and CDR2 SYGVNS come from the germline V gene. The CDR3 covers 14 residues.